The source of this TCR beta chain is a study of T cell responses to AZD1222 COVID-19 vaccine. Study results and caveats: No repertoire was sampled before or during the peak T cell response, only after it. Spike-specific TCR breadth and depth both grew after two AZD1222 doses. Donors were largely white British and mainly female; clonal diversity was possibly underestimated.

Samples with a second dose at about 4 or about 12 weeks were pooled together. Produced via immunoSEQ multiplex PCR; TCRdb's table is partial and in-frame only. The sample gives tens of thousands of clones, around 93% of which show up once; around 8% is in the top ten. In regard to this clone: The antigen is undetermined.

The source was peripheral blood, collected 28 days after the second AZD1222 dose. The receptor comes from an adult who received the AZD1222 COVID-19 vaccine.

The CDR3: CASSLGQGIYEQYF. The CDR3 DNA is TGTGCCAGCAGCTTAGGACAGGGTATCTACGAGCAGTACTTC. The chain employs TRBV7-8 and TRBJ2-7, with 7 bases lining up with TRBD1. Per germline, CDR1 SGHVS and CDR2 FQNEAQ. Trimming removed 1 base from V and 3 bases from J; junction bases left unmatched: 3. The CDR3 covers 14 residues.